What follows is one TCR beta chain and its context. This receptor's antigen is unknown. No base quality information exists; no much larger clone differs at one position. CDR1 and CDR2 are read off the germline V gene (reference sequence) as SEHNR and FQNEAQ. The junction carries 9 bases between V and J, which are trimmed by 10 bases and 6 bases respectively. The CDR3 holds 11 amino acids from the cysteine to the phenylalanine. Only the CDR3 region is kept as DNA, spanning 33 bases read in frame from base 1. The treatment or condition label here, explained by the study, means: in vitro stimulation with specific CMV peptide epitopes to enrich CMV-specific T cells. The listed sequencing device is Illumina HiSeq 1500. TCRdb reprocessing: public reads trimmed at Q25 with fastp, clones called with MiXCR, in-frame beta chains kept. CDR3 protein sequences are deduplicated, and each keeps its most common genes and DNA. This sample gives about 900,000 distinct CDR3 sequences in total; about 33% of them show up just once. The top ten clonotypes cover under 15% of the sample.

These data are taken from a study of T cell repertoires in cytomegalovirus infection (dated by TCRdb to about 2019). About the investigation overall: The peptide stimulations were aimed at well-studied HLA-B-restricted epitopes as well as recently identified HLA-C-restricted CMV epitopes, whose presentation resists viral immunomodulation. Donor HLA type was relevant to the analysis, because carriage of CMV infection together with the matching HLA type was indicated by public TCR beta signatures.

On the study overall, not on this receptor specifically: The ex vivo response was dominated by HLA-C-restricted CMV-specific TCR beta clonotypes, which also provided the single most frequent clonotype in two of eight donors. In both this cohort and an independent cohort of several hundred donors, the cumulative frequency of public TCR beta family members distinguished carriers of CMV infection plus the relevant HLA type.

The sample consisted of cultured CD8+ T cells from PBMCs, taken from culture after CMV antigen stimulation. This clonotype was obtained from a human donor in good health (CMV status not recorded). Some clones in this sample may be carry-over from other donors' samples. The chain uses TRBV7-9 and TRBJ2-2; the D gene is not confidently resolved. The CDR3: CANPRAGELFF. The DNA sequence reads TGTGCCAACCCAAGGGCCGGGGAGCTGTTTTTT.